The sequence of this T cell receptor beta chain was determined in a study of technical replicates of blood from a handful of donors. Generated by immunoSEQ multiplex PCR, the TCRdb table keeps only in-frame clones and is missing some. The sample has roughly 76,000 clones, roughly 94% seen once. This clone was recorded only once. Germline loops: CDR1 SGHDN, CDR2 FVKESK. This CDR3 spans 14 amino acids. V lost 0 bases and J 14 bases, leaving 17 bases between the germline ends. Source material: T cells isolated from PBMCs. This chain links TRBV14 with TRBJ2-1, with D possibly matching TRBD1 (6 bases). The receptor was derived from a human donor in good health. CDR3 region: CASSQEPTGPLKFF. In DNA, the CDR3 is TGTGCCAGCAGCCAAGAACCCACAGGGCCTTTGAAGTTCTTC.